This T cell receptor (beta chain) was sequenced during a study of cytomegalovirus exposure and HLA in healthy donors. PCR involved 60 Vbeta and 13 Jbeta primers. Profiling relied on immunoSEQ multiplex PCR, and the TCRdb table lists in-frame clones only, not all of them. The repertoire has 82,000 or so clones, around 10% of them found once; the top ten carry around 26%. The sample was PBMCs. This TCR was sampled from a man aged 55 to 70 in good health and CMV-seropositive.

The DNA of the CDR3 is TGTGCCAGCTCATCGTTACTAGATCAGAGAGAGACCCAGTACTTC. It yields the protein CASSSLLDQRETQYF. The rearrangement uses TRBV18 and TRBJ2-5; D is perhaps TRBD2 (5 bases). Trimming took off 5 bases at V and 4 bases at J, with 17 bases between the two ends. The CDR3 is 15 residues long. Germline V CDR1 and CDR2: KGHSH, LQKENI. Filled out from reference TRBV18 and TRBJ2-5, the complete variable domain reads NAGVMQNPRHLVRRRGQEARLRCSPMKGHSHVYWYRQLPEEGLKFMVYLQKENIIDESGMPKERFSAEFPKEGPSILRIQQVVRGDSAAYFCASSSLLDQRETQYFGPGTRLLVL.